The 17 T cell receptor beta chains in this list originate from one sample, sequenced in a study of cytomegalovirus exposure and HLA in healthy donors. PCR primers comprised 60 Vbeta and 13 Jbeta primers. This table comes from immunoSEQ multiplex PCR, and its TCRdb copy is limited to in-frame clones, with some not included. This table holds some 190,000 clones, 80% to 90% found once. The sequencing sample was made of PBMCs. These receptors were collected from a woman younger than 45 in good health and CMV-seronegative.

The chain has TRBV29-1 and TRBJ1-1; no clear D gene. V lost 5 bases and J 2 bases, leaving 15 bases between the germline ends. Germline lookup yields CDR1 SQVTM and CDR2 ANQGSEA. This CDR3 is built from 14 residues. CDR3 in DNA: TGCAGCGTTCACTCCGCCCAGGCCAACACTGAAGCTTTCTTT. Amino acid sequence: CSVHSAQANTEAFF. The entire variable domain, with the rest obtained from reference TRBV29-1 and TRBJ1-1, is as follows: SAVISQKPSRDICQRGTSLTIQCQVDSQVTMMFWYRQQPGQSLTLIATANQGSEATYESGFVIDKFPISRPNLTFSTLTVSNMSPEDSSIYLCSVHSAQANTEAFFGQGTRLTVV.

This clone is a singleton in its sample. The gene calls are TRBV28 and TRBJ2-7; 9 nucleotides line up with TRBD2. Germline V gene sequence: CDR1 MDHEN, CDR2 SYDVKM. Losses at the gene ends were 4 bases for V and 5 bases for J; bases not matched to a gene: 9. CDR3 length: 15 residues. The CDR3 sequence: CASSYLAGGLNEQYF. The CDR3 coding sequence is TGTGCCAGCAGTTATCTGGCGGGGGGGCTCAACGAGCAGTACTTC.

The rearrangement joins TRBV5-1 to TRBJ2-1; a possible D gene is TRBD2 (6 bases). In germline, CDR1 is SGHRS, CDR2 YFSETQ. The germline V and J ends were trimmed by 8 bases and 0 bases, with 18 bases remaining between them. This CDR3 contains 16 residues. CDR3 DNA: TGCGCCAGTACGCTTGTCGGGGGACGCTCCTACAATGAGCAGTTCTTC. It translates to CASTLVGGRSYNEQFF.

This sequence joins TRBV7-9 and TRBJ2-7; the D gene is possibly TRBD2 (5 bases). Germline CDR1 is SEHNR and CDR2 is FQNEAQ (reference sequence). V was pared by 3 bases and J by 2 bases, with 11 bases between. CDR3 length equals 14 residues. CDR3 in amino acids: CASSFRTDAYEQYF. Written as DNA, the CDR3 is TGTGCCAGCAGCTTCCGGACTGATGCCTACGAGCAGTACTTC. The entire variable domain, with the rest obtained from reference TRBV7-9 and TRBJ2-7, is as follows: DTGVSQNPRHKITKRGQNVTFRCDPISEHNRLYWYRQTLGQGPEFLTYFQNEAQLEKSRLLSDRFSAERPKGSFSTLEIQRTEQGDSAMYLCASSFRTDAYEQYFGPGTRLTVT.

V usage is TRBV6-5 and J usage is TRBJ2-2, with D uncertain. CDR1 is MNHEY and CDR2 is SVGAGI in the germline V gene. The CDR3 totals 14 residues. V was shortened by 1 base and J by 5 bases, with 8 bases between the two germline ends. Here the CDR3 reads CASSYLRETGELFF. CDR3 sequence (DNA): TGTGCCAGCAGTTACTTAAGAGAGACCGGGGAGCTGTTTTTT.

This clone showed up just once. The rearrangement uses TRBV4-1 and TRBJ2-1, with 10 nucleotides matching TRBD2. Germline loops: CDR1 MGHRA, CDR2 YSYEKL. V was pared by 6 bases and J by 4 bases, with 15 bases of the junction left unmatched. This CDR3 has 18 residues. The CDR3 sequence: CASRDLVPGTSEYNEQFF. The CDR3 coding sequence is TGCGCCAGCAGAGACCTAGTGCCAGGGACTAGCGAGTACAATGAGCAGTTCTTC.

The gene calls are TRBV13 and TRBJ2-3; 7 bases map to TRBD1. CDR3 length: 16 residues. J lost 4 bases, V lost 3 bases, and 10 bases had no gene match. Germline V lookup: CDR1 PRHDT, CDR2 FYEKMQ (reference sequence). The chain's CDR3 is CASSFETTGMADTQYF. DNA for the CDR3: TGTGCCAGCAGCTTCGAAACGACAGGGATGGCAGATACGCAGTATTTT.

CDR3 coding DNA: TGTGCCAGCAGCCCAGACTACGGACAGGCGTCCCAGCCCCAGCATTTT. It translates to CASSPDYGQASQPQHF. This sequence joins TRBV5-8 and TRBJ1-5, with 7 bases matching TRBD1. Germline loops: CDR1 SGHTS, CDR2 YDEGEE. This CDR3 has 16 amino acids. V was pared by 4 bases and J by 7 bases, with 14 bases of the junction left unmatched. The complete variable domain, with remaining parts taken from reference TRBV5-8 and TRBJ1-5, reads EAGVTQSPTHLIKTRGQQATLRCSPISGHTSVYWYQQALGLGLQFLLWYDEGEERNRGNFPPRFSGRQFPNYSSELNVNALELEDSALYLCASSPDYGQASQPQHFGDGTRLSIL.

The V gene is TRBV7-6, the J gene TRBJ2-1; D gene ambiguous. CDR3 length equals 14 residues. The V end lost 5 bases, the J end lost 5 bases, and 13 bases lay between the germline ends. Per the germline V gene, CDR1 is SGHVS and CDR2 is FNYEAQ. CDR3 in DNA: TGTGCCAGCAGCCCCCTGCAGGCCAACAATGAGCAGTTCTTC. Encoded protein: CASSPLQANNEQFF.

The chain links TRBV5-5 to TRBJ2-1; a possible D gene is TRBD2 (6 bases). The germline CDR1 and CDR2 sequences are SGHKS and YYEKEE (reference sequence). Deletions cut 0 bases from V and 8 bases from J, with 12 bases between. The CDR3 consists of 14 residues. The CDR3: CASSLGWASDEQFF. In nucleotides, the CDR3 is TGTGCCAGCAGCTTGGGGTGGGCTAGCGATGAGCAGTTCTTC.

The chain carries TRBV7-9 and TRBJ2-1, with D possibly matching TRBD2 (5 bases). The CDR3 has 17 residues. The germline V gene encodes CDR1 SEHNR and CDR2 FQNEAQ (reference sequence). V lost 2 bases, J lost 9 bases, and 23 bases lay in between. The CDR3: CASSLLPGKAIGSEQFF. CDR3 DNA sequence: TGTGCCAGCAGCTTACTCCCGGGGAAGGCGATAGGAAGTGAGCAGTTCTTC.

The CDR3 reads CASSLSSGDSYNEQFF. The CDR3 nucleotides read TGTGCCAGCAGTTTATCTAGCGGGGACTCCTACAATGAGCAGTTCTTC. J is TRBJ2-1 and V is TRBV27, with TRBD2 matching 8 bases. The CDR3 extends over 16 amino acids. The V and J ends lost 0 bases and 0 bases, in that order; junction bases with no gene match: 1. Germline V gene sequence: CDR1 MNHEY, CDR2 SMNVEV (reference sequence).

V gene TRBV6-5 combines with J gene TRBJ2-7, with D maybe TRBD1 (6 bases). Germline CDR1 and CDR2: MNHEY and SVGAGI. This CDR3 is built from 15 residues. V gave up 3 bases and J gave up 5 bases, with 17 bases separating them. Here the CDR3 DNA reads TGTGCCAGCAGTTATAACAGGGAGAGGGCCCACGAGCAGTACTTC. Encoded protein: CASSYNRERAHEQYF.

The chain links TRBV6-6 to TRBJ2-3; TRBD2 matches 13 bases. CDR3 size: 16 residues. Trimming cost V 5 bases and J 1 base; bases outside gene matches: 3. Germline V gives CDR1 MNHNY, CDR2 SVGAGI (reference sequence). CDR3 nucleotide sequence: TGTGCCAGCAGTAAGACTAGCGGGGGGCGCACAGATACGCAGTATTTT. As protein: CASSKTSGGRTDTQYF.

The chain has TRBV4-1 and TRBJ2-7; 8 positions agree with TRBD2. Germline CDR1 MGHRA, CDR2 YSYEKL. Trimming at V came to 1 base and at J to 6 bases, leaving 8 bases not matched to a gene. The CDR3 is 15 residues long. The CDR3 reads CASSQGGAGVGEQYF. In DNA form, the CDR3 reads TGCGCCAGCAGCCAAGGAGGAGCGGGAGTAGGCGAGCAGTACTTC.

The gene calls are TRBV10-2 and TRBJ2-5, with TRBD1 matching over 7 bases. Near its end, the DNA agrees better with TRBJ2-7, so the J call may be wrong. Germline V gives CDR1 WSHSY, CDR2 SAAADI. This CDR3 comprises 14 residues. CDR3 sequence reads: CASKVGTVSYEQYF. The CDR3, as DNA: TGCGCCAGCAAGGTAGGGACAGTCTCCTACGAGCAGTACTTC.

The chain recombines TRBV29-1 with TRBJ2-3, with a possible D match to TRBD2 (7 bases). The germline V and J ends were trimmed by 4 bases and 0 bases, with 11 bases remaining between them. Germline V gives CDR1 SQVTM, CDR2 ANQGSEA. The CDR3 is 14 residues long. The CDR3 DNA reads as TGCAGCGTTGTAGGGGGGGTTAGCACAGATACGCAGTATTTT. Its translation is CSVVGGVSTDTQYF.